The 18 T cell receptor beta chains below were found in one sample sequenced in a study of blood T cell repertoires in COVID-19. This table comes from immunoSEQ multiplex PCR, and its TCRdb copy is limited to in-frame clones, with some not included. The sample contains tens of thousands of clones, around 90% of which appear only once. Sequencing was done on a sample of peripheral blood. The receptors shown here come from a man between 60 and 75 years old with active COVID-19.

The rearrangement joins TRBV24-1 to TRBJ2-2; 7 nucleotides agree with TRBD2. The CDR3 runs 16 residues. Germline CDR1 and CDR2: KGHDR and SFDVKD. V lost 4 bases, J lost 0 bases, and 4 bases stayed unmatched. The CDR3 nucleotides are TGTGCCACCAGTGACCCAAGCGGGGCGAACACCGGGGAGCTGTTTTTT. It yields the protein CATSDPSGANTGELFF.

The chain employs TRBV5-1 and TRBJ1-3, with 8 bases matching TRBD1. Unmatched junction bases numbered 6, after V lost 5 bases and J lost 2 bases. Looked up from germline, CDR1 is SGHRS and CDR2 is YFSETQ. CDR3 length: 15 amino acids. The CDR3 sequence: CASRSLTGAGNTIYF. The CDR3 DNA is TGCGCCAGCAGGTCGCTGACAGGGGCTGGAAACACCATATATTTT.

This sequence joins TRBV29-1 and TRBJ1-2; possibly TRBD1 for D (6 bases). Trimming removed 5 bases at V and 6 bases at J, with 10 bases between. This CDR3 spans 11 amino acids. Germline V gene lookup returns CDR1 SQVTM and CDR2 ANQGSEA. CDR3 amino acids: CSVWDIHGYTF. Written as DNA, the CDR3 is TGCAGCGTTTGGGACATCCATGGCTACACCTTC.

Only one count was recorded for this clone. V is TRBV28 and J is TRBJ2-7; the D is unclear. V lost 3 bases and J 3 bases, leaving 6 bases between the germline ends. CDR1 and CDR2 (germline): MDHEN, SYDVKM. The CDR3 covers 12 residues. CDR3 in amino acids: CASSFNNYEQYF. The CDR3 coding sequence is TGTGCCAGCAGTTTTAACAACTACGAGCAGTACTTC.

Of note for this clone: This sample includes further DNA sequences coding for the same CDR3. The CDR3 DNA reads TGTGCCAGCAGCTTAGCCCGAGACCAAGAGACCCAGTACTTC. Translated, it gives CASSLARDQETQYF. The chain employs TRBV7-9 and TRBJ2-5; D is unclear. Per the germline V gene, CDR1 is SEHNR and CDR2 is FQNEAQ (reference sequence). V gave up 0 bases and J gave up 0 bases, with 5 bases separating them. The CDR3 extends over 14 amino acids. Filled out from reference TRBV7-9 and TRBJ2-5, the complete variable domain reads DTGVSQNPRHKITKRGQNVTFRCDPISEHNRLYWYRQTLGQGPEFLTYFQNEAQLEKSRLLSDRFSAERPKGSFSTLEIQRTEQGDSAMYLCASSLARDQETQYFGPGTRLLVL.

The chain joins TRBV28 to TRBJ1-2, with D maybe TRBD1 (5 bases). The germline V and J ends were trimmed by 8 bases and 2 bases, with 9 bases remaining between them. The V gene's germline CDR1 is MDHEN and CDR2 SYDVKM. The CDR3 is 12 amino acids. The DNA of the CDR3 is TGTGCCAGCGAGGACACCAACTATGGCTACACCTTC. Its translation is CASEDTNYGYTF.

The chain has TRBV11-2 and TRBJ2-6; D might be TRBD2 (6 bases). V lost 5 bases and J lost 1, with 12 bases in between. CDR1 and CDR2 (germline): SGHAT, FQNNGV. This CDR3 contains 16 residues. The CDR3 nucleotides read TGTGCCAGCAGCCCAACGGGGGTTTCTGGGGCCAACGTCCTGACTTTC. The encoded protein is CASSPTGVSGANVLTF.

The chain has TRBV28 and TRBJ1-1; D perhaps matches TRBD1 (6 bases). The germline CDR1 and CDR2 sequences are MDHEN and SYDVKM. CDR3 length: 13 residues. Trimming shortened V by 8 bases and J by 0 bases, and 10 bases separated the two germline ends. The CDR3 nucleotides are TGTGCCAGCGTTGGGGGCCTGAACACTGAAGCTTTCTTT. The encoded protein is CASVGGLNTEAFF.

This clone appeared a few times. V and J are TRBV18 and TRBJ1-5; 11 bases line up with TRBD1. V lost 2 bases, J lost 4 bases, and 1 base stayed unmatched. The CDR3 is 15 amino acids. Germline CDR1 is KGHSH and CDR2 is LQKENI. The DNA of the CDR3 is TGTGCCAGCTCACCAGGGACAGGGGGAAATCAGCCCCAGCATTTT. Protein product: CASSPGTGGNQPQHF. Looking up the rest from reference TRBV18 and TRBJ1-5 gives the full variable domain: NAGVMQNPRHLVRRRGQEARLRCSPMKGHSHVYWYRQLPEEGLKFMVYLQKENIIDESGMPKERFSAEFPKEGPSILRIQQVVRGDSAAYFCASSPGTGGNQPQHFGDGTRLSIL.

The genes are TRBV7-9 and TRBJ2-1; maybe TRBD2 (5 bases). The CDR3 length is 15 residues. Germline CDR1 is SEHNR and CDR2 is FQNEAQ (reference sequence). Trimming cost V 5 bases and J 8 bases, with 19 bases left between them. Written as DNA, the CDR3 is TGTGCCAGCAGCCCGAAGAGAAGGACCGGGGATGAGCAGTTCTTC. Protein sequence: CASSPKRRTGDEQFF.

V is TRBV6-2 or TRBV6-3 and J is TRBJ1-5, with 7 bases matching TRBD1. From germline, CDR1 is MNHEY and CDR2 SVGEGT. J gave up 6 bases and V 5 bases, and 7 bases lay outside the gene matches. The CDR3 totals 14 residues. The CDR3 protein is CASSGTEPRQPQHF. CDR3 sequence (DNA): TGTGCCAGCAGTGGGACAGAACCACGTCAGCCCCAGCATTTT.

The V call is TRBV7-2, the J call TRBJ1-2, with a possible D match to TRBD1 (6 bases). Germline V gene data show CDR1 as SGHTA and CDR2 as FQGNSA. V lost 1 base and J lost 6, with 15 bases in between. The length of the CDR3 is 15 residues. The CDR3 nucleotides read TGTGCCAGCAGCTTAGACCGGGACAATCGAAATGGCTACACCTTC. Its translation is CASSLDRDNRNGYTF.

V usage is TRBV5-1 and J usage is TRBJ2-3, with 12 bases aligning to TRBD2. The CDR3 sequence is 15 residues long. Germline V gives CDR1 SGHRS, CDR2 YFSETQ. Losses at the gene ends were 6 bases for V and 2 bases for J; bases not matched to a gene: 4. The CDR3 sequence is CASTLAGGPTDTQYF. CDR3 in DNA: TGCGCCAGCACTCTAGCGGGAGGGCCCACAGATACGCAGTATTTT.

The CDR3, as DNA: TGTGCCAGTAAGCAGAACACCGGGGAGCTGTTTTTT. Its translation: CASKQNTGELFF. The chain carries TRBV19 and TRBJ2-2; D is unclear. The CDR3 loop spans 12 amino acids. V was trimmed by 7 bases and J by 1 base, leaving 4 bases between them. Germline-derived CDR1 and CDR2 are LNHDA and SQIVND (reference sequence).

The gene calls are TRBV18 and TRBJ1-1; D might be TRBD1 (5 bases). Between the trimmed V and J ends, which lost 3 bases and 1 base, there was a span of 9 bases. CDR1 KGHSH and CDR2 LQKENI come from the germline V gene. The CDR3 is 14 residues long. The CDR3 sequence is CASSPTQGNTEAFF. The CDR3 region has the DNA TGTGCCAGCTCACCTACTCAGGGGAACACTGAAGCTTTCTTT.

The rearrangement joins TRBV5-5 to TRBJ1-1; D uncertain. Germline V lookup: CDR1 SGHKS, CDR2 YYEKEE (reference sequence). The CDR3 sequence is 15 residues long. V was shortened by 3 bases and J by 5 bases, with 17 bases between the two germline ends. DNA of the CDR3: TGTGCCAGCAGCTCCTCTTCGGAGGTTGGGACTGAAGCTTTCTTT. It specifies CASSSSSEVGTEAFF.

The CDR3 DNA reads TGTGCCAGCAGTAGGGGCTCTAGCGGGTTCCCTAGCACAGATACGCAGTATTTT. Its protein is CASSRGSSGFPSTDTQYF. The rearrangement joins TRBV2 to TRBJ2-3; 8 bases agree with TRBD2. Trimming took 5 bases from V and 0 from J; bases not matched to a gene: 13. Germline V CDR1 and CDR2: SNHLY, FYNNEI. CDR3 length equals 18 residues.

This CDR3 is CASSVDWTGSYNEQFF. The DNA for the CDR3 is TGTGCCAGCAGCGTAGATTGGACAGGGTCCTACAATGAGCAGTTCTTC. The V and J genes are TRBV9 and TRBJ2-1; 8 nucleotides line up with TRBD1. Germline CDR1 SGDLS, CDR2 YYNGEE. The CDR3 has 16 residues. J gave up 1 base and V 0 bases, and 3 bases lay outside the gene matches.